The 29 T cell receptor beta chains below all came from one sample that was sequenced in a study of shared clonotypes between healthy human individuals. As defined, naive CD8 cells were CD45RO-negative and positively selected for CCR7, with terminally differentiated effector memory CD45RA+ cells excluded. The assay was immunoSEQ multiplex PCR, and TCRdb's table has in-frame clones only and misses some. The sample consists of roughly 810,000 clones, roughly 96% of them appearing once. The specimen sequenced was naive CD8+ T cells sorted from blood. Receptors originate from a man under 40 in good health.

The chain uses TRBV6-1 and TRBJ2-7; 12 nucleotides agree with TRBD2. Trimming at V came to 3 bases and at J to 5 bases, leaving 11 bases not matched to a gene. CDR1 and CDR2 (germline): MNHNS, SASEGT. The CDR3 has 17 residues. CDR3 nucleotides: TGTGCCAGCAGTGATTTGACTAGCGGGAGACGGGGCGACGAGCAGTACTTC. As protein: CASSDLTSGRRGDEQYF.

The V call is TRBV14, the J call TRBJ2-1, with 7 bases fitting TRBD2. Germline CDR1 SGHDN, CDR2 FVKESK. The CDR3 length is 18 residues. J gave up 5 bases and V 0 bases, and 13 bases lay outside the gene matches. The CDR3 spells CASSQEKGPNAGDNEQFF. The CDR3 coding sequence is TGTGCCAGCAGCCAAGAGAAAGGGCCCAATGCGGGAGACAATGAGCAGTTCTTC.

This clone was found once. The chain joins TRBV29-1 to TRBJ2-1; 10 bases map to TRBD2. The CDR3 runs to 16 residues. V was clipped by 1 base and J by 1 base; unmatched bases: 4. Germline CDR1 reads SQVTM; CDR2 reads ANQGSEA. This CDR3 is CSVEGTSGTSYNEQFF. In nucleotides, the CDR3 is TGCAGCGTTGAAGGGACTAGCGGTACATCCTACAATGAGCAGTTCTTC.

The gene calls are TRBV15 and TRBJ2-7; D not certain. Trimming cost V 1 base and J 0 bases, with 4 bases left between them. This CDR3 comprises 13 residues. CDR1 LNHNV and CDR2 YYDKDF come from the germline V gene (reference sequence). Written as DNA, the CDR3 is TGTGCCACCAGCAGAGGGAACTCCTACGAGCAGTACTTC. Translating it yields CATSRGNSYEQYF. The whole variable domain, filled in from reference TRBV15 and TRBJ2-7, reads DAMVIQNPRYQVTQFGKPVTLSCSQTLNHNVMYWYQQKSSQAPKLLFHYYDKDFNNEADTPDNFQSRRPNTSFCFLDIRSPGLGDTAMYLCATSRGNSYEQYFGPGTRLTVT.

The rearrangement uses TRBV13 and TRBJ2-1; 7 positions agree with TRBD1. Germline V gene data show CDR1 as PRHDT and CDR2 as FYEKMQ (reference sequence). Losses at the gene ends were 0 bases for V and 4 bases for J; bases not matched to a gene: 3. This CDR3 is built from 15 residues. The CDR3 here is CASSLGRGSYNEQFF. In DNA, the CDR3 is TGTGCCAGCAGCTTAGGCAGGGGGAGTTACAATGAGCAGTTCTTC.

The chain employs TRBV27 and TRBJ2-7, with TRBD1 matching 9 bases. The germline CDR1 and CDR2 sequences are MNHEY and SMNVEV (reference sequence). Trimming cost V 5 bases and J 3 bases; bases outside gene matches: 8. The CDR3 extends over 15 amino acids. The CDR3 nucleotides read TGTGCCAGCAGTCTTCCGGGACAGGGTCGCTACGAGCAGTACTTC. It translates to CASSLPGQGRYEQYF.

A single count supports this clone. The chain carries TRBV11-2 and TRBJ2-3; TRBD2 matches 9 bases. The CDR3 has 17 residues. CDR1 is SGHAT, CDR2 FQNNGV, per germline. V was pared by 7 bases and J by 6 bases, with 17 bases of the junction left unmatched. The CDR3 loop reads CASNPNTRASGMDTQYF. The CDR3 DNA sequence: TGTGCCAGCAACCCGAATACCAGGGCTAGCGGGATGGATACGCAGTATTTT.

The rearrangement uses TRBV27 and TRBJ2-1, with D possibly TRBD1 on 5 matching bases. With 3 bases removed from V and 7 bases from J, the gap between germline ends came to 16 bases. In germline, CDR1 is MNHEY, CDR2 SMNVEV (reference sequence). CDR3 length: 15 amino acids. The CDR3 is CASSFSPGHLNEQFF. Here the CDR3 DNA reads TGTGCCAGCAGTTTCTCCCCAGGACATTTGAATGAGCAGTTCTTC.

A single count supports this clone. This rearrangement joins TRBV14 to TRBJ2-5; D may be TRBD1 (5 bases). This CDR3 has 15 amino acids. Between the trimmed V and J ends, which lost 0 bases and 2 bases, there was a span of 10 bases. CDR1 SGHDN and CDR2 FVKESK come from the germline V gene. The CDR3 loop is CASSQDQQVQETQYF. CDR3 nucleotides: TGTGCCAGCAGCCAAGATCAACAGGTACAAGAGACCCAGTACTTC. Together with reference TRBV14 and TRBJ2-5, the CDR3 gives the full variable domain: EAGVTQFPSHSVIEKGQTVTLRCDPISGHDNLYWYRRVMGKEIKFLLHFVKESKQDESGMPNNRFLAERTGGTYSTLKVQPAELEDSGVYFCASSQDQQVQETQYFGPGTRLLVL.

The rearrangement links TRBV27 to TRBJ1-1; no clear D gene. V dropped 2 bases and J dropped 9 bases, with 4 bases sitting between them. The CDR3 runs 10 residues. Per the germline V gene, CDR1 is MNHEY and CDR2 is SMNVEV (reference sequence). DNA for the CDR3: TGTGCCAGCAGTTTACGGAAAGCTTTCTTT. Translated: CASSLRKAFF.

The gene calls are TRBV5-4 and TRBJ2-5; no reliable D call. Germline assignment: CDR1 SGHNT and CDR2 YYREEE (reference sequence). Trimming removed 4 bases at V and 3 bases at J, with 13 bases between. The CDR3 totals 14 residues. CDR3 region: CASSHGDTKETQYF. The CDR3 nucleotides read TGTGCCAGCAGCCACGGAGACACAAAAGAGACCCAGTACTTC.

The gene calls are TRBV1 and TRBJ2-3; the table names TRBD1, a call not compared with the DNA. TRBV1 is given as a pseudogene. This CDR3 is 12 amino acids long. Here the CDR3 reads CTSSQASDTQYF. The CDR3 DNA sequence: TGCACCAGCAGCCAAGCATCAGATACGCAGTATTTT.

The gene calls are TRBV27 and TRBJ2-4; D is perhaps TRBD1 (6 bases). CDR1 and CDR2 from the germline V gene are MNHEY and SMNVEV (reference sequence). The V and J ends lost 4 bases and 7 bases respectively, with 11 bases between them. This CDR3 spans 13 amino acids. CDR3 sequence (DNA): TGTGCCAGCAGTTCTCACAGGGTGAACATTCAGTACTTC. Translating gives CASSSHRVNIQYF.

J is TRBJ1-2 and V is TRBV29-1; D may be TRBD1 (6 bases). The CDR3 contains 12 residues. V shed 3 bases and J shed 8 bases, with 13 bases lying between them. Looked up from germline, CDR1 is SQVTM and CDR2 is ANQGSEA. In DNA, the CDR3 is TGCAGCGTTGACACGGGGGCTTACGGCTACACCTTC. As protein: CSVDTGAYGYTF.

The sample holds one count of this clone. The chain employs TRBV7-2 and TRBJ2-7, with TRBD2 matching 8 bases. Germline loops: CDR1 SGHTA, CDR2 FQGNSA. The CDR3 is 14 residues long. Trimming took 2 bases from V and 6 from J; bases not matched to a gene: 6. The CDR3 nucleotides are TGTGCCAGCAGCTTACGCGGGAGGTCCCGCGAGCAGTACTTC. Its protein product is CASSLRGRSREQYF.

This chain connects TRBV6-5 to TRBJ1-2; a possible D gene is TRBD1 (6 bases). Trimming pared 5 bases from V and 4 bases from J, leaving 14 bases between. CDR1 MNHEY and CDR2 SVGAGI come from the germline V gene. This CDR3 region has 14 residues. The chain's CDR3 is CASSPDSLSYGYTF. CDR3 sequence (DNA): TGTGCCAGCAGTCCGGACAGCCTAAGCTATGGCTACACCTTC.

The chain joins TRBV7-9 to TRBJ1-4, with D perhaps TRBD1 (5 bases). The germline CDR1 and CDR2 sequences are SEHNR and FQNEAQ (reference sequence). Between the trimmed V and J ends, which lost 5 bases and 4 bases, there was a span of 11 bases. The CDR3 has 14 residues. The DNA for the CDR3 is TGTGCCAGCAGCGCAGACAGCCTTAATGAAAAACTGTTTTTT. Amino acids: CASSADSLNEKLFF.

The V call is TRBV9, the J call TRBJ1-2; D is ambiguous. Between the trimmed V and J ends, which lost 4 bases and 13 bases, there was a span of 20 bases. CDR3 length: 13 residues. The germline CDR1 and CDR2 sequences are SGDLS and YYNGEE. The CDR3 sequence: CASSPTLGEGSTF. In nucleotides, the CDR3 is TGTGCCAGCAGCCCTACCTTAGGTGAAGGGTCCACCTTC.

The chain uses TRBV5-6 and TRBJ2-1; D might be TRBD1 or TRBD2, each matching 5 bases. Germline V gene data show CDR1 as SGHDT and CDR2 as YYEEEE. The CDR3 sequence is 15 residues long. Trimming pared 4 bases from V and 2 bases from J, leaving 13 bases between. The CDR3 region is CASSPKSGPYNEQFF. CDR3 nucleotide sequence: TGTGCCAGCAGCCCCAAATCGGGACCCTACAATGAGCAGTTCTTC.

Here the CDR3 reads CASSYRGGQNTGELFF. CDR3 DNA: TGTGCCAGCAGCTACAGGGGGGGACAGAACACCGGGGAGCTGTTTTTT. The chain links TRBV11-3 to TRBJ2-2, with D perhaps TRBD1 (8 bases). The CDR3 extends over 16 amino acids. V dropped 4 bases and J dropped 1 base, with 13 bases sitting between them. The germline V gene encodes CDR1 SGHNT and CDR2 YENEEA.

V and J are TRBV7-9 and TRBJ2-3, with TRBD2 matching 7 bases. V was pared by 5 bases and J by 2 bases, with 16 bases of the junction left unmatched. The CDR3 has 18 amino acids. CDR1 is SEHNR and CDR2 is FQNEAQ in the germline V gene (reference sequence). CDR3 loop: CASSRRLAEEGHTDTQYF. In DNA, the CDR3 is TGTGCCAGCAGCCGGCGGCTAGCGGAGGAAGGGCACACAGATACGCAGTATTTT.

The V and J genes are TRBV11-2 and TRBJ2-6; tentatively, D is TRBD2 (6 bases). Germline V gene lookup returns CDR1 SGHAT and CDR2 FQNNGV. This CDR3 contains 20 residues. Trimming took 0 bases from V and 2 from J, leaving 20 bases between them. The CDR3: CASSLDSLGGERPGANVLTF. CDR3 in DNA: TGTGCCAGCAGCTTAGACTCCCTCGGGGGAGAACGGCCTGGGGCCAACGTCCTGACTTTC.

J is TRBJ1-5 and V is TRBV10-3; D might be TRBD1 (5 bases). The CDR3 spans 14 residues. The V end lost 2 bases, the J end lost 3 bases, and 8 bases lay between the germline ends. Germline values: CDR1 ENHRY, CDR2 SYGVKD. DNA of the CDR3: TGTGCCATCAGTGAGGAGGGGTACAATCAGCCCCAGCATTTT. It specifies CAISEEGYNQPQHF.

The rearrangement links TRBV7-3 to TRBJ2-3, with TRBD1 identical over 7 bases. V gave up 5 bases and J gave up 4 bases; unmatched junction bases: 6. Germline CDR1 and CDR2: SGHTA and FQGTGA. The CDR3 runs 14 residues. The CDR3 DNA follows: TGTGCCAGCAGCCTGACAGGGTCGGCAGATACGCAGTATTTT. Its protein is CASSLTGSADTQYF.

The CDR3 sequence: CASSYGSYSNQPQHF. Written as DNA, the CDR3 is TGTGCCAGCAGTTACGGAAGTTATAGCAATCAGCCCCAGCATTTT. This chain links TRBV6-6 with TRBJ1-5; no clear D. The CDR3 totals 15 residues. Trimming shortened V by 2 bases and J by 0 bases, and 8 bases separated the two germline ends. From germline, CDR1 is MNHNY and CDR2 SVGAGI (reference sequence).

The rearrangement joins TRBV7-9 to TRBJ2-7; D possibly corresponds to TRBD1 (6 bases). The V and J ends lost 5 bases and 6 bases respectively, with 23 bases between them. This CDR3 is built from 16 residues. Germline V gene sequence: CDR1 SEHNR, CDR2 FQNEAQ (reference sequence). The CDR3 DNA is TGTGCCAGCAGCCCAAGTGAGGGGGAGAAGGTCCGCGAGCAGTACTTC. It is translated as CASSPSEGEKVREQYF.

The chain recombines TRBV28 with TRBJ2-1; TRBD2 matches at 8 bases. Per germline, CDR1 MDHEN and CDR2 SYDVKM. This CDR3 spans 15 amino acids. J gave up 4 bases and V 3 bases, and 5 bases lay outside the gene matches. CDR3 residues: CASSLISGVYNEQFF. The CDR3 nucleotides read TGTGCCAGCAGTTTGATTAGCGGGGTTTACAATGAGCAGTTCTTC.

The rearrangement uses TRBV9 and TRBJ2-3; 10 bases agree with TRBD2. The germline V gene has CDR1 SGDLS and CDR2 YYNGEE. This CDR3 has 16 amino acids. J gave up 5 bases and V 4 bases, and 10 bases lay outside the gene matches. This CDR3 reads CASSLRAGGPVDTQYF. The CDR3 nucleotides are TGTGCCAGCAGCCTCCGAGCGGGAGGGCCGGTAGATACGCAGTATTTT.

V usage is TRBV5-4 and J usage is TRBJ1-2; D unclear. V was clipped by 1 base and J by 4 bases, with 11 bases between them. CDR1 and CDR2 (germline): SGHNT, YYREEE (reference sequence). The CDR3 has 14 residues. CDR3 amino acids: CASSLSVDLYGYTF. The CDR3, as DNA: TGTGCCAGCAGCTTGTCGGTAGATCTCTATGGCTACACCTTC.